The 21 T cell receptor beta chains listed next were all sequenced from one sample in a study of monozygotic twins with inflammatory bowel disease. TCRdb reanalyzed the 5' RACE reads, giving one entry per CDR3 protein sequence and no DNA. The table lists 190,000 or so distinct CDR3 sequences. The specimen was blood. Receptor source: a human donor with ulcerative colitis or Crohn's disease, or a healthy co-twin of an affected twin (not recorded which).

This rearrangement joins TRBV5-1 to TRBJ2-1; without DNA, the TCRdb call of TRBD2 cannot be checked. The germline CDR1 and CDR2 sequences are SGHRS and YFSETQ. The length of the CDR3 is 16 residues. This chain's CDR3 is CASSIQLAGGPYEQFF.

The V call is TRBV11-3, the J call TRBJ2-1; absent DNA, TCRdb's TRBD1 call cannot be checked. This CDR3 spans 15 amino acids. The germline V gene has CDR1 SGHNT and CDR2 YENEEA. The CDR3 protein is CASSLEGGPNNEQFF.

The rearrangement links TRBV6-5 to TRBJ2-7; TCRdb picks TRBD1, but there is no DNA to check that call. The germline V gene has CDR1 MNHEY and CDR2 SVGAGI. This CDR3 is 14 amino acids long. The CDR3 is CASSLYGQTYEQYF.

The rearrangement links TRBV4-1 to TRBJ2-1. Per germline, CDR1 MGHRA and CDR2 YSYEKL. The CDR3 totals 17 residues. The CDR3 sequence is CASSPPWTESGFDEQFF.

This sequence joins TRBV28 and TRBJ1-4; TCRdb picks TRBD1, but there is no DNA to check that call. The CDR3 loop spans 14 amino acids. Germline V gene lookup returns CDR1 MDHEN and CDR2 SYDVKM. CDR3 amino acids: CASSLQGPGEKLFF.

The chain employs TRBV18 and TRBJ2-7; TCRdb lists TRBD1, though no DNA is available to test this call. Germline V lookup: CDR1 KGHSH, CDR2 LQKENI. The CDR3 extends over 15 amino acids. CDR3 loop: CASSAGQWSTYEQYF.

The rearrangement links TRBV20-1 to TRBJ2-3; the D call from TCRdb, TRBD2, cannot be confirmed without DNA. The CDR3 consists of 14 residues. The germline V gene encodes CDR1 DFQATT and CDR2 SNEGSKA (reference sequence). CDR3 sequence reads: CSAPSGASTDTQYF.

CDR3: CASSPRTIVSYEQYF. The V gene is TRBV4-2, the J gene TRBJ2-7. The CDR3 length is 15 residues. CDR1 LGHNA and CDR2 YNFKEQ come from the germline V gene.

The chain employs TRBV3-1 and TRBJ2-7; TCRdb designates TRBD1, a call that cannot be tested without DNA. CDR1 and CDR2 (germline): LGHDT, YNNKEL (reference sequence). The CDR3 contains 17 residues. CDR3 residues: CASSQDPTGTTYYEQYF.

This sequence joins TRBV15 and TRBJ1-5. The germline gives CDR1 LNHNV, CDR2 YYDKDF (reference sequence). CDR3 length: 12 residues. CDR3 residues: CATSRVDQPQHF.

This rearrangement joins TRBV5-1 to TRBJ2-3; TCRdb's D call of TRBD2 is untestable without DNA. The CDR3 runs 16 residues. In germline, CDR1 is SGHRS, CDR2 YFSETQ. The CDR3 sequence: CASSPTTSGGTDTQYF.

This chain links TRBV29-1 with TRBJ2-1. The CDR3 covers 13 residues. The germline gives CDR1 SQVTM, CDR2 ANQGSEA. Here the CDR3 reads CSVVRMLGRPQFF.

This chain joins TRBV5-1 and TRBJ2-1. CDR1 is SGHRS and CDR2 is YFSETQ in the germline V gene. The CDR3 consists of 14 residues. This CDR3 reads CASREDQSYNEQFF.

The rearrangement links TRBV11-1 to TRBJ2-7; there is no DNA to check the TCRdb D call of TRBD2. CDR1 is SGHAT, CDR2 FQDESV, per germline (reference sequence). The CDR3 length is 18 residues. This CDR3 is CASSLASLETGRSYEQYF.

The CDR3 protein is CAISDASYNQPQHF. V usage is TRBV10-3 and J usage is TRBJ1-5. The CDR3 covers 14 residues. Germline-derived CDR1 and CDR2 are ENHRY and SYGVKD.

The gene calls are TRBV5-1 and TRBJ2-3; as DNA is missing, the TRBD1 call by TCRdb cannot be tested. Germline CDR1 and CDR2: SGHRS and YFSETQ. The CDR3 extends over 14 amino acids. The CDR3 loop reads CASSIRLPGDTQYF.

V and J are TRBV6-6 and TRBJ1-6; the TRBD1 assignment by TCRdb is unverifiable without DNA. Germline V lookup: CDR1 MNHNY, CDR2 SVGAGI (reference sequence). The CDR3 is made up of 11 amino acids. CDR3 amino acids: CASSPGSPLHF.

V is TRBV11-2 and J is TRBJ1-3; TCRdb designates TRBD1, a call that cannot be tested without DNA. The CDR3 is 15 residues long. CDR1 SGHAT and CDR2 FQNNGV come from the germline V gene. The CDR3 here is CASSLDSPPGNTIYF.

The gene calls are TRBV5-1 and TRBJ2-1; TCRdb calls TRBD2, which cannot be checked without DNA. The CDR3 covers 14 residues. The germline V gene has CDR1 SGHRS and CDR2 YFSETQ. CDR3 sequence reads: CASSLSPKDNEQFF.

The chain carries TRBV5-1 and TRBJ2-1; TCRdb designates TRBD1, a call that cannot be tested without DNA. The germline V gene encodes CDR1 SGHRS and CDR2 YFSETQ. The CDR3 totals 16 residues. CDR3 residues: CASTPDLGVSYNEQFF. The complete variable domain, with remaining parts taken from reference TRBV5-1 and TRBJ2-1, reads KAGVTQTPRYLIKTRGQQVTLSCSPISGHRSVSWYQQTPGQGLQFLFEYFSETQRNKGNFPGRFSGRQFSNSRSEMNVSTLELGDSALYLCASTPDLGVSYNEQFFGPGTRLTVL.

CDR3: CASSTNLPGRVAYEQYF. This rearrangement joins TRBV11-2 to TRBJ2-7; TCRdb selects TRBD1, and the lack of DNA leaves this call unchecked. The CDR3 sequence is 17 residues long. CDR1 and CDR2 (germline): SGHAT, FQNNGV.